This T cell receptor beta chain was documented in a study of OX40 agonist ivuxolimab in advanced cancers. In terms of the full investigation: Ivuxolimab, which targeted the costimulatory receptor OX40 (CD134), was an agonistic, fully human IgG2 monoclonal antibody. In the dose-escalation cohort, more than 75% of patients were male, and the mean age was roughly 60 years, with a range of about 23 to 85. Patients were allowed to have had prior anti-PD-1, anti-PD-L1 or anti-CTLA-4 therapy, and approximately 40% of the dose-escalation patients had been treated with checkpoint inhibitors. The purpose of peripheral TCRbeta sequencing was to test whether ivuxolimab changed TCR sequence diversity and led to clonal T-cell expansion. The paper covers the monotherapy dose-escalation part of the phase I ivuxolimab trial, which included N ≈ 50 patients. Of the 50 or so patients in dose escalation, 19 had hepatocellular carcinoma, approximately 15 had melanoma, 9 had renal cell carcinoma and 9 had head and neck cancer. Partial responses occurred in three dose-escalation patients, of whom one had hepatocellular carcinoma and two had cutaneous melanoma. Intravenous ivuxolimab was administered to patients every 2 weeks at six dose levels: 0.01, 0.1, 0.3, 1.5, 3 and 10 mg/kg. Broad study findings and their caveats: The antigen specificity of the clonally expanded peripheral T cells was not determined. In the 0.1-3.0 mg/kg groups, partial responders had among the lowest normalized peripheral clonal expansion, particularly in CD8+ T cells. Low levels of normalized T-cell clonal expansion were also seen in some nonresponding patients. Clonal expansion of both CD4+ and CD8+ blood T cells was observed from baseline to week 6 at doses 0.1 to 3.0 mg/kg. On average, CD8+ T cells showed more expanded clones than CD4+ T cells after ivuxolimab.

To sequence the TCRbeta CDR3 region, genomic DNA was isolated from the sorted cells. The immunoSEQ Assay was used to sequence the TCRbeta CDR3 regions. TCRdb took over this immuneACCESS table, retaining in-frame rearrangements with V and J assigned. Such tables are incomplete; in checked studies, under half of the missing clones stem from an unresolved V gene, and the remainder is unexplained. The sample table records about 81,000 clones; about 88% of these occur just once. The top ten clones comprise 0.4% to 0.6% of the sample. Patients with autoimmune disease history or receiving systemic immunosuppression were excluded from the trial. Peripheral blood for TCR sequencing was drawn from every dose cohort at baseline, at cycle 4 day 1 and at cycle 7 day 1. The samples were drawn from a first-in-human, open-label, multicenter phase I dose-escalation trial of ivuxolimab. Adults with locally advanced or metastatic melanoma, renal cell, hepatocellular, or head and neck squamous cell carcinoma were enrolled in the trial. Before TCR sequencing, CD4+ T cells and CD8+ T cells were sorted from peripheral blood as separate populations.

The CDR3, from cysteine to phenylalanine, totals 17 residues. The entry retains the CDR3 DNA only, 51 bases that are in frame from base 1. Relative to germline, V is 1 base shorter and J is 1 base shorter, with 14 bases between their ends. CDR1 and CDR2, looked up from the germline V gene (reference sequence), are SSHAT and FNYEAQ. In the case of this clone: No cognate antigen has been identified for it. Per-nucleotide qualities are absent, and no much larger clonotype sits a single base away.

The sequence was collected from an adult with an advanced solid tumor such as melanoma, head and neck, liver or kidney cancer. The V gene is TRBV7-7 and the J gene is TRBJ2-1, with TRBD1 as a weak D call on 5 bases. The source material was CD4+ or CD8+ T cells sorted from blood, sampled in a trial of the OX40 agonist ivuxolimab. The sequenced DNA is TGTGCCAGCAGCTTAGATTCGGGCAGGGTATCCTACAATGAGCAGTTCTTC. This encodes CASSLDSGRVSYNEQFF.